This paragraph covers one T cell receptor (beta chain) sequence. Sequencing was performed with immunoSEQ multiplex PCR; in TCRdb, only in-frame clones are kept and a portion is missing. The table records 360,000 or so clones, over 85% of them present only once. V gave up 7 bases and J gave up 6 bases, with 12 bases separating them. There are 12 residues in the CDR3. The data are from a study of blood T cell repertoires in COVID-19. On the study more broadly: The United States, Italy and Spain were the sources of the acute and convalescent COVID-19 samples.

The sequenced material came from PBMCs or T cells enriched from blood (not recorded which). The chain combines TRBV5-3 with TRBJ2-3; a possible D gene is TRBD2 (5 bases). TRBV5-3 is an ORF; its function is uncertain. The TCR was taken from a woman in her thirties who had recovered from COVID-19. CDR3 amino acids: CARPKGGDTQYF. CDR3 nucleotides: TGTGCCAGACCCAAGGGCGGGGATACGCAGTATTTT.